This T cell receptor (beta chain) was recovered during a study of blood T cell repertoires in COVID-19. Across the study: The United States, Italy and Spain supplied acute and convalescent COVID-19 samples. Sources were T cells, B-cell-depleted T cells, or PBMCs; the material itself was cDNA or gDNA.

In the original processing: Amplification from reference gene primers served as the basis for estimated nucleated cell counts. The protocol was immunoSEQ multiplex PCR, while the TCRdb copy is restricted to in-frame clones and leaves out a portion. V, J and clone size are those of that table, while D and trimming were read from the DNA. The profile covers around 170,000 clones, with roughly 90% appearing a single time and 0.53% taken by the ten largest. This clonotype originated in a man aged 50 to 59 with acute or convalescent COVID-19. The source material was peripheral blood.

CDR3 DNA: TGTGCCAGCACCTCCGACACCCATCAGGCGGAGACCCAGTACTTC. Amino acids: CASTSDTHQAETQYF. The V gene is TRBV7-2, the J gene TRBJ2-5; no clear D gene. V lost 7 bases and J lost 5, with 20 bases in between. This CDR3 has 15 amino acids. Germline V lookup: CDR1 SGHTA, CDR2 FQGNSA.